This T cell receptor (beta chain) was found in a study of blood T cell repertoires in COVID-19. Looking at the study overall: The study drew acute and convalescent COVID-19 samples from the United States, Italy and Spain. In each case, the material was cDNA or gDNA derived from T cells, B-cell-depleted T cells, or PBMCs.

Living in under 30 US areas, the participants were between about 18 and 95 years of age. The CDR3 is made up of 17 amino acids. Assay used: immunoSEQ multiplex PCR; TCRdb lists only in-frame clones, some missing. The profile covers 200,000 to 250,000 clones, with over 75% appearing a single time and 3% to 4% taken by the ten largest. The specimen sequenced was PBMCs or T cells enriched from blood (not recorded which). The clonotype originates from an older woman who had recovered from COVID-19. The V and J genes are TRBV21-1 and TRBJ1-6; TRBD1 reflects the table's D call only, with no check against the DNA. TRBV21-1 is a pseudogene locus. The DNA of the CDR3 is TGTGCCAGCAGCACTACCCCCCGGACACCTTATAATTCACCCCTCCACTTT. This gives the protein CASSTTPRTPYNSPLHF.